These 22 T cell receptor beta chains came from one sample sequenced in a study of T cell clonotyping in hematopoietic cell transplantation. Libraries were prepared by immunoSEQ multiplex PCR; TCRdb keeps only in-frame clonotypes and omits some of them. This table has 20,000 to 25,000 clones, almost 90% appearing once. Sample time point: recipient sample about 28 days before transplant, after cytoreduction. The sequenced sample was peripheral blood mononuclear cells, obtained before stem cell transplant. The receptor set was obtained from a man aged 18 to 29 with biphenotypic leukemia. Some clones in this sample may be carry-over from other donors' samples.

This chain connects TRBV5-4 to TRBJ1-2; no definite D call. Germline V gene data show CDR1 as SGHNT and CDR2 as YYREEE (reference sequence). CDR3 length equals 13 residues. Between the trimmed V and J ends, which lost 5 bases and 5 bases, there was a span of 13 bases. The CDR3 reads CASSPTETYGYTF. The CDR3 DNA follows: TGTGCCAGCAGTCCAACAGAGACTTATGGCTACACCTTC.

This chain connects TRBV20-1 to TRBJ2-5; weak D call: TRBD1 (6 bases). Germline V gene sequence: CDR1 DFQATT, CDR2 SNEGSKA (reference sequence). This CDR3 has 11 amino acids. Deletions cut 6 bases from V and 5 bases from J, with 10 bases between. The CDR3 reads CSARRGETQYF. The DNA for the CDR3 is TGCAGTGCACGTAGGGGGGAGACCCAGTACTTC.

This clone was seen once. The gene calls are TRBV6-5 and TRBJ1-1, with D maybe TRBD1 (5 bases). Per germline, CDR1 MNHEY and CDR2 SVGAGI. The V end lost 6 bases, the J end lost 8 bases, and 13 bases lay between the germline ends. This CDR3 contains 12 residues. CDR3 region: CASSHPRQEAFF. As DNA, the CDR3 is TGTGCCAGCAGCCACCCCCGACAGGAAGCTTTCTTT.

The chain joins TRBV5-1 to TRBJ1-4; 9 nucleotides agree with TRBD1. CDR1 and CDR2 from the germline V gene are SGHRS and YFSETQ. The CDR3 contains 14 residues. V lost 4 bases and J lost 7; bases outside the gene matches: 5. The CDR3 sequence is CASSRTGEGEKLFF. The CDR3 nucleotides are TGCGCCAGCAGCCGGACAGGGGAGGGTGAAAAACTGTTTTTT.

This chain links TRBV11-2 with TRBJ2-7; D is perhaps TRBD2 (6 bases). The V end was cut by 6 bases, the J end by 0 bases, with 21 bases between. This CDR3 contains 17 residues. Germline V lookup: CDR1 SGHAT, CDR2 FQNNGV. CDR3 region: CASSRISAGLNSYEQYF. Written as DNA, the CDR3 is TGTGCCAGCAGTCGTATAAGTGCGGGACTGAACTCCTACGAGCAGTACTTC. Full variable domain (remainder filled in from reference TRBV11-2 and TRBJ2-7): EAGVAQSPRYKIIEKRQSVAFWCNPISGHATLYWYQQILGQGPKLLIQFQNNGVVDDSQLPKDRFSAERLKGVDSTLKIQPAKLEDSAVYLCASSRISAGLNSYEQYFGPGTRLTVT.

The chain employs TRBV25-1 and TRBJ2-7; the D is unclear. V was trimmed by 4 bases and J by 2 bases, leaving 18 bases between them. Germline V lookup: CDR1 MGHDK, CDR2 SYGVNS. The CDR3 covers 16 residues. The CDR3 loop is CASSGTTSRYPYEQYF. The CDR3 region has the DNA TGTGCCAGCAGTGGAACCACTTCCCGTTACCCCTACGAGCAGTACTTC.

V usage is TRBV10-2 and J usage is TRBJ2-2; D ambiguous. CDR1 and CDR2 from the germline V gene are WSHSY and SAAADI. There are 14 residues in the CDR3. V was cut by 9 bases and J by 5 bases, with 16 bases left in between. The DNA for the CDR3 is TGCGCCAGTCATTTAGGGTTAGGGACCGGGGAGCTGTTTTTT. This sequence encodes CASHLGLGTGELFF.

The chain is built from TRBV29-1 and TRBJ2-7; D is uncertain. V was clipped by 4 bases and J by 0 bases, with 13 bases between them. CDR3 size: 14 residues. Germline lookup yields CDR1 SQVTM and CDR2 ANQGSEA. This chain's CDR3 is CSVGRSVTSYEQYF. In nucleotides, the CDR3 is TGCAGCGTTGGCCGGTCGGTAACCTCCTACGAGCAGTACTTC.

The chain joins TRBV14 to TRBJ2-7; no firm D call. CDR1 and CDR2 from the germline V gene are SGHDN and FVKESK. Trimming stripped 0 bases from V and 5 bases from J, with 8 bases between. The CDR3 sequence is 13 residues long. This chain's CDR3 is CASSQDWQDEQYF. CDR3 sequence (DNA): TGTGCCAGCAGCCAAGATTGGCAGGACGAGCAGTACTTC.

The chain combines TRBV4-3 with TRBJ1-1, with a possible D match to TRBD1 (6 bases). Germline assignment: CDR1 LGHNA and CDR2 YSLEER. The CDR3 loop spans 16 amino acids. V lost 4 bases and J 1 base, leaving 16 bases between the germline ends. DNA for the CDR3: TGCGCCAGCAGCCGGGGGGGTGGGACAACGAACACTGAAGCTTTCTTT. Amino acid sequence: CASSRGGGTTNTEAFF.

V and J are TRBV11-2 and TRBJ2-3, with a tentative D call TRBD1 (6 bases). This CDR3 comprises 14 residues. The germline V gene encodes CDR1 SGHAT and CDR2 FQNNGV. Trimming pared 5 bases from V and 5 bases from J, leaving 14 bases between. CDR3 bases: TGTGCCAGCAGCCCAAACTCCAGGGGAGATACGCAGTATTTT. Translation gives CASSPNSRGDTQYF.

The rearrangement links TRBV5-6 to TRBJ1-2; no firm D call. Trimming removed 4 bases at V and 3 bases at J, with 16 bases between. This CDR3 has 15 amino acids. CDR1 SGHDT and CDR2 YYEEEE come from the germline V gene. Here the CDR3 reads CASSPAGSRDYGYTF. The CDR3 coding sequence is TGTGCCAGCAGCCCGGCGGGGAGTAGGGACTATGGCTACACCTTC.

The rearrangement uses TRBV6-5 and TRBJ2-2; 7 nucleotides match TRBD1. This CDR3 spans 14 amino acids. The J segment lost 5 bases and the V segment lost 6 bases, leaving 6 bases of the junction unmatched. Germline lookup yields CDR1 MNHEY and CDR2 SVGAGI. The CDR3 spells CASRRDSATGELFF. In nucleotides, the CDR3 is TGTGCCAGCAGACGGGACAGTGCTACCGGGGAGCTGTTTTTT.

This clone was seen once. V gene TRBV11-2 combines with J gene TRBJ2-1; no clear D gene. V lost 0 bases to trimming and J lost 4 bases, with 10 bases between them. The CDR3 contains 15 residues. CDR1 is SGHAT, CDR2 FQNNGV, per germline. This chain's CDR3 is CASSLDSGSYNEQFF. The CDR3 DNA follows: TGTGCCAGCAGCTTAGATAGTGGGTCTTACAATGAGCAGTTCTTC.

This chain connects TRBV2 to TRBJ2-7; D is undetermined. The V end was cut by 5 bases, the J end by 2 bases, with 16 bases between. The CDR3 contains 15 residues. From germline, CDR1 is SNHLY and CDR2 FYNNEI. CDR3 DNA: TGTGCCAGCAGTTGGCGCCTGGGCAATACCTACGAGCAGTACTTC. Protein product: CASSWRLGNTYEQYF. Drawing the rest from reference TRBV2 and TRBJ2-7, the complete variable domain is EPEVTQTPSHQVTQMGQEVILRCVPISNHLYFYWYRQILGQKVEFLVSFYNNEISEKSEIFDDQFSVERPDGSNFTLKIRSTKLEDSAMYFCASSWRLGNTYEQYFGPGTRLTVT.

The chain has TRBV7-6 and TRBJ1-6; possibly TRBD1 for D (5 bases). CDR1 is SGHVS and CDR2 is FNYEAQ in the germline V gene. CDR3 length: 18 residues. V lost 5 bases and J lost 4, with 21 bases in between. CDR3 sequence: CASSPRSGGTIYNSPLHF. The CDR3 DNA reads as TGTGCCAGCAGCCCACGATCCGGTGGGACCATATATAATTCACCCCTCCACTTT.

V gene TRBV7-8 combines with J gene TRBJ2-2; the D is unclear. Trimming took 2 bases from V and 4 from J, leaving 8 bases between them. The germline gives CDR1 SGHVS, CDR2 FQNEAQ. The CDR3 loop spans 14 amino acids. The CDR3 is CASSLRPFTGELFF. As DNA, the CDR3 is TGTGCCAGCAGCTTAAGACCGTTCACCGGGGAGCTGTTTTTT.

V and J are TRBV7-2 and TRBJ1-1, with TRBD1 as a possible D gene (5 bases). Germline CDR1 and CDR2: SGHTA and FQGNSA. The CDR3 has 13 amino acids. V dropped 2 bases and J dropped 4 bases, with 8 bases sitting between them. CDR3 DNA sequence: TGTGCCAGCAGCTTAAACGGGGCCACTGAAGCTTTCTTT. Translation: CASSLNGATEAFF. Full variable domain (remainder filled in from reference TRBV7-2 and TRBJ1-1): GAGVSQSPSNKVTEKGKDVELRCDPISGHTALYWYRQSLGQGLEFLIYFQGNSAPDKSGLPSDRFSAERTGGSVSTLTIQRTQQEDSAVYLCASSLNGATEAFFGQGTRLTVV.

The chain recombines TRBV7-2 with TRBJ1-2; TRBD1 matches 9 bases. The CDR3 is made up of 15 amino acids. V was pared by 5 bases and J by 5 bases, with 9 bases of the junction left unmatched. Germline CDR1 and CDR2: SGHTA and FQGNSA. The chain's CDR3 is CASSPRDRVGYGYTF. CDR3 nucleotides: TGTGCCAGCAGCCCCAGGGACAGGGTTGGGTATGGCTACACCTTC.

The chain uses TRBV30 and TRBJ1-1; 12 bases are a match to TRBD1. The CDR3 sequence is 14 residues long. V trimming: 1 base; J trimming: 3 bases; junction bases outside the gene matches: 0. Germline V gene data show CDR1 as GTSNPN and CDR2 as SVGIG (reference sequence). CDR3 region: CAWSGDRGHTEAFF. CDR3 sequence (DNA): TGTGCCTGGAGTGGGGACAGGGGGCACACTGAAGCTTTCTTT.

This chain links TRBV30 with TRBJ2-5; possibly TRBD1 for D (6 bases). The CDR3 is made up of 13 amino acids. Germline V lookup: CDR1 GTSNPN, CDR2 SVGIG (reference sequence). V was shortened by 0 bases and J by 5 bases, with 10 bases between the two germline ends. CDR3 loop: CAWSVQGTETQYF. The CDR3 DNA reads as TGTGCCTGGAGTGTGCAGGGGACGGAGACCCAGTACTTC.

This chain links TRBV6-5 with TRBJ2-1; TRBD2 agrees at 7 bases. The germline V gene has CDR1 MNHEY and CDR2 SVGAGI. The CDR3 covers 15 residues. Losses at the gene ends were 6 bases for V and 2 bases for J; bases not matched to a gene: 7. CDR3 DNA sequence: TGTGCCAGCAGCCAGGCTAGCGGACCCTACAATGAGCAGTTCTTC. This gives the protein CASSQASGPYNEQFF.